These T cell receptor beta chains were read from a single sample in a study of post-analysis software for immune sequencing data. TCRdb used MiXCR to reprocess the PCR reads, holding one entry per CDR3 protein. The data show about 620,000 distinct CDR3 sequences, roughly 45% seen once. Sequenced sample: blood. These receptors originate from a girl aged 10-17 years with multiple sclerosis. Each CDR3 is given with its conserved first and last residue. A D gene is named only where the DNA matches it firmly. The size entry is marked missing in some rows and otherwise reads once, few, many or a size class.

size: few
V: TRBV5-1
J: TRBJ2-3
D: TRBD2
DNA: TGCGCCAGCACCACCCTTCCTAGCGGGAGAATAATAGATACGCAGTATTTT
CDR3: CASTTLPSGRIIDTQYF

size: few
V: TRBV12-3/TRBV12-4
J: TRBJ2-3
D: .
DNA: TGTGCCAGCAGTTTGTCACGACAGGCATCAGATACGCAGTATTTT
CDR3: CASSLSRQASDTQYF

size: .
V: TRBV10-3
J: TRBJ2-1
D: TRBD1
DNA: TGTGCCATCGGTGAGGGGACAGTAGGAAACAATGAGCAGTTCTTC
CDR3: CAIGEGTVGNNEQFF

size: few
V: TRBV6-4
J: TRBJ2-1
D: .
DNA: TGTGCCAGCAGTGACTCCCCAGTCGGCCGGCAGTTCTTC
CDR3: CASSDSPVGRQFF

size: .
V: TRBV2
J: TRBJ2-3
D: TRBD1
DNA: TGTGCCAGCAGCGGGACAGTGGATACGCAGTATTTT
CDR3: CASSGTVDTQYF

size: .
V: TRBV5-1
J: TRBJ2-5
D: .
DNA: TGCGCCAGCAGCTTCGATAGCGTCCAAGAGACCCAGTACTTC
CDR3: CASSFDSVQETQYF

size: .
V: TRBV5-1
J: TRBJ1-2
D: .
DNA: TGCGCCAGCAGCTGGGACACCACTTACACCTTC
CDR3: CASSWDTTYTF

size: .
V: TRBV7-8
J: TRBJ1-1
D: .
DNA: TGTGCCAGCAGTCTAACAAACATGAACACTGAAGCTTTCTTT
CDR3: CASSLTNMNTEAFF

size: .
V: TRBV5-1
J: TRBJ2-7
D: TRBD2
DNA: TGCGCCAGCAGGACCGGGACTAGCGGCGACTACGAGCAGTACTTC
CDR3: CASRTGTSGDYEQYF

size: .
V: TRBV11-2
J: TRBJ2-1
D: TRBD1
DNA: TGTGCCAGCAGCTTCGATGGGACAGGCGGTTCGGCTGAGCAGTTCTTC
CDR3: CASSFDGTGGSAEQFF

size: few
V: TRBV20-1
J: TRBJ1-4
D: .
DNA: TGCAGTGCCAGATTCCTCGCGGATTATGAAAAACTGTTTTTT
CDR3: CSARFLADYEKLFF

size: .
V: TRBV2
J: TRBJ2-1
D: TRBD2
DNA: TGTGCCAGCAGGAAGAGGACTAGCGGAGACAATGAGCAGTTCTTC
CDR3: CASRKRTSGDNEQFF

size: .
V: TRBV25-1
J: TRBJ2-3
D: .
DNA: TGTGCCAGCAGTGAACACCTCTCCGGGGGGCAGGTAGATGCGCAGTATTTT
CDR3: CASSEHLSGGQVDAQYF

size: few
V: TRBV12-3/TRBV12-4
J: TRBJ2-1
D: .
DNA: TGTGCCAGCAGTGACTCAATCGCGGTTGTCGATGAGCAGTTCTTC
CDR3: CASSDSIAVVDEQFF

size: .
V: TRBV27
J: TRBJ1-3
D: .
DNA: TGTGCCAGCAGTTTATCCCCAGGGGTCGGAAACACCATATATTTT
CDR3: CASSLSPGVGNTIYF

size: .
V: TRBV4-2
J: TRBJ2-7
D: TRBD1
DNA: TGTGCCAGCAGCCAATCCGGACAGGGCTACGAGCAGTACTTC
CDR3: CASSQSGQGYEQYF

size: .
V: TRBV10-3
J: TRBJ2-7
D: .
DNA: TGTGCCATCAGGGGCGGAGGGTCCCACTACGAGCAGTACTTC
CDR3: CAIRGGGSHYEQYF

size: .
V: TRBV5-1
J: TRBJ1-1
D: .
DNA: TGCGCCAGCAGCCCCGGTCCCGAAAACACTGAAGCTTTCTTT
CDR3: CASSPGPENTEAFF

size: few
V: TRBV4-1
J: TRBJ2-3
D: TRBD2
DNA: TGCGCCAGCAGGCAGCGGGGGAGCACAGATACGCAGTATTTT
CDR3: CASRQRGSTDTQYF

size: few
V: TRBV7-2
J: TRBJ2-3
D: .
DNA: TGTGCCAGCAGCGACCCCCGGGCCCGCCCGTATTTT
CDR3: CASSDPRARPYF

size: once
V: TRBV20-1
J: TRBJ2-1
D: TRBD2
DNA: TGCAGTGCTTTTAGCGGGGGCCCCTACAATGAGCAGTTCTTC
CDR3: CSAFSGGPYNEQFF

size: .
V: TRBV5-1
J: TRBJ1-5
D: .
DNA: TGCGCCAGCAGCCCTGGACGGTCTCAGGGACGCAATCAGCCCCGGCATTTT
CDR3: CASSPGRSQGRNQPRHF

size: once
V: TRBV12-3/TRBV12-4
J: TRBJ2-3
D: .
DNA: TGTGCCAGCAGTTCCCCCCAAGTTAGCACAGATACGCAGTATTTT
CDR3: CASSSPQVSTDTQYF

size: .
V: TRBV5-1
J: TRBJ2-5
D: TRBD2
DNA: TGCGCCAGCAGCCCGGGGGGGGACGAGACCCAGTACTTC
CDR3: CASSPGGDETQYF

size: .
V: TRBV6-1
J: TRBJ1-2
D: .
DNA: TGTGCCAGCCGCTGGACTGGACAGTTTGGCTACACCTTC
CDR3: CASRWTGQFGYTF

size: .
V: TRBV29-1
J: TRBJ1-1
D: .
DNA: TGCAGCGCCCCGGGACCCACGAACACTGAAGCTTTCTTT
CDR3: CSAPGPTNTEAFF

size: .
V: TRBV15
J: TRBJ2-2
D: TRBD1
DNA: TGTGCCACCAGCAGATCGGGACAGGGGCTCATAACCGGGGAGCTGTTTTTT
CDR3: CATSRSGQGLITGELFF

size: .
V: TRBV12-3/TRBV12-4
J: TRBJ2-3
D: .
DNA: TGTGCCAGTGTGAAAAGGAGTGGAGATGCGCAGTATTTT
CDR3: CASVKRSGDAQYF

size: .
V: TRBV13
J: TRBJ2-4
D: TRBD1
DNA: TGTGCCAGCAGCGCCCAACGGACAGGGACTAAAAACATTCAGTACTTC
CDR3: CASSAQRTGTKNIQYF

size: .
V: TRBV25-1
J: TRBJ1-1
D: .
DNA: TGTGCCACCACCTTAAGTTCCGGGGGGAACACTGAAGCTTTCTTT
CDR3: CATTLSSGGNTEAFF

size: .
V: TRBV29-1
J: TRBJ1-1
D: .
DNA: TGCAGCGCTAACGGCGGAAAAAACACTGAAGCTTTCTTT
CDR3: CSANGGKNTEAFF

size: .
V: TRBV20-1
J: TRBJ2-1
D: .
DNA: TGCAGTGCTAGTACCCACCCCTTCTACAATGAGCAGTTCTTC
CDR3: CSASTHPFYNEQFF

size: .
V: TRBV13
J: TRBJ2-7
D: TRBD1
DNA: TGTGCCAGCAGCTTAGAAAGAGGGACAGACCCCTCTGAGCAGTACTTC
CDR3: CASSLERGTDPSEQYF

size: few
V: TRBV6-5
J: TRBJ2-1
D: TRBD2
DNA: TGTGCCAGCAGTCATGGACTAGCGGGTTACAATGAGCAGTTCTTC
CDR3: CASSHGLAGYNEQFF

size: once
V: TRBV12-3/TRBV12-4
J: TRBJ2-1
D: TRBD2
DNA: TGTGCCAGCGTTCGCGAACTAGCGGTAAACAATGAGCAGTTCTTC
CDR3: CASVRELAVNNEQFF

size: few
V: TRBV6-1
J: TRBJ1-6
D: TRBD1
DNA: TGTGCCAGCAGTGAAGTAGGACAGGGGGAGCGGAGTCGACTACCCTTATTCACTAATTCACCCCTCCACTTT
CDR3: CASSEVGQGERSRLPLFTNSPLHF

size: .
V: TRBV11-3
J: TRBJ1-2
D: .
DNA: TGTGCCAGCAGCTTCTTGACAGACGGCTACACCTTC
CDR3: CASSFLTDGYTF

size: .
V: TRBV5-1
J: TRBJ2-3
D: TRBD2
DNA: TGCGCCAGCAGCTTAGAAGCGGGGCCAGATACGCAGTATTTT
CDR3: CASSLEAGPDTQYF

size: few
V: TRBV12-3/TRBV12-4
J: TRBJ2-1
D: .
DNA: TGTGCCAGCAGTTTATATGGCGGGATGTTCTTCAATGAGCAGTTCTTC
CDR3: CASSLYGGMFFNEQFF

size: .
V: TRBV29-1
J: TRBJ1-5
D: .
DNA: TGCAGCGTCATCCGGGACAACAATCAGCCCCAGCATTTT
CDR3: CSVIRDNNQPQHF

size: few
V: TRBV12-3/TRBV12-4
J: TRBJ2-7
D: TRBD2
DNA: TGTGCCAGCAGCTTCACTAGCGGGCGCTACGAGCAGTACTTC
CDR3: CASSFTSGRYEQYF